The TCR beta chain described here comes from a study of response to subunit inactivated influenza vaccine. MiXCR was run by TCRdb on the RT-PCR reads, yielding one entry per CDR3 protein. The table has 170,000 or so distinct CDR3 sequences, around a tenth seen once. This clonotype was recorded at least ten times. The antigen is unknown. Per the germline V gene, CDR1 is DFQATT and CDR2 is SNEGSKA (reference sequence). CDR3 length: 12 amino acids. V gave up 3 bases and J gave up 0 bases, with 5 bases separating them. Findings and caveats of the study: Researchers suggested that each seasonal influenza vaccination recruits few new T cells.

J is TRBJ1-1 and V is TRBV20-1; D not resolved. This receptor was taken from a man aged 50 to 75 who received an inactivated influenza vaccine. The source was CD8+ T cells sorted from PBMCs, collected approximately 25 months after vaccination. CDR3 sequence: CSASRMNTEAFF. The CDR3 coding sequence is TGCAGTGCTAGTAGGATGAACACTGAAGCTTTCTTT.